This T cell receptor (beta chain) was profiled in a study of T cells in Graves' hyperthyroidism and ophthalmopathy. Template material for amplifying TCR beta CDR3 regions consisted of RNA transcripts. In the first-round RT-PCR of the TCR CDR3, the HTBI primer set was used. From the multiplex PCR reads, TCRdb called clonotypes with MiXCR, one entry per CDR3 protein. This repertoire shows about 400,000 distinct CDR3 sequences, over 12% found once; its top ten account for under 30%. This clonotype was seen repeatedly, ten times or more. Its specificity is not known. Study conclusions and caveats: Ophthalmopathy, as predicted by the model, came a median around 7 months after the prediction.

The CDR3 covers 15 residues. V shed 4 bases, J shed 2 bases, and the junction held 4 bases outside the gene matches. Germline V gives CDR1 SGHAT, CDR2 FQNNGV. Sample: blood. The receptor was isolated from a man aged 45-65 years with Graves' ophthalmopathy. This rearrangement joins TRBV11-2 to TRBJ2-2; 7 bases are a match to TRBD1. The CDR3 DNA follows: TGTGCCAGCAGCTGGGGGACAGCCAACACCGGGGAGCTGTTTTTT. It encodes CASSWGTANTGELFF.